This section outlines one T cell receptor beta chain sequence together with its context. This specimen belongs to a study of blood T cell repertoires in COVID-19. Study-wide background: Samples taken during acute and convalescent COVID-19 were collected in the United States, Italy and Spain. T cells, B-cell-depleted T cells, or PBMCs supplied cDNA or gDNA.

Trimming stripped 0 bases from V and 3 bases from J, with 12 bases between. The CDR3 runs 15 residues. The germline CDR1 and CDR2 sequences are SGHRS and YFSETQ. The protocol was immunoSEQ multiplex PCR, while the TCRdb copy is restricted to in-frame clones and leaves out a portion. Here the sample spans under 300,000 clones, roughly nine tenths being singletons. The chain couples TRBV5-1 to TRBJ1-2; D is uncertain. The source is a man aged 55 to 69 who had recovered from COVID-19. The sample taken for sequencing was peripheral blood. The DNA for the CDR3 is TGCGCCAGCAGCTTGGCGCCAGGCATGGACTATGGCTACACCTTC. Amino acid sequence: CASSLAPGMDYGYTF.